This T cell receptor (beta chain) was captured in a study of blood T cell repertoires in COVID-19. Looking at the study overall: Samples of COVID-19 (acute and convalescent) were obtained from the United States, Italy and Spain.

The assay was immunoSEQ multiplex PCR, and TCRdb's table has in-frame clones only and misses some. The sample consists of some 140,000 clones, around three quarters of them appearing once. Germline CDR1 and CDR2: SGHNT and YYREEE (reference sequence). This CDR3 comprises 14 residues. V dropped 4 bases and J dropped 4 bases, with 12 bases sitting between them. Material for sequencing was peripheral blood. This clonotype originated in a human donor in a cohort sampled during active COVID-19. The chain links TRBV5-4 to TRBJ1-3; D is undetermined. The CDR3 DNA sequence: TGTGCCAGCAGCGTCGGGGTGTCAGGAAACACCATATATTTT. It is translated as CASSVGVSGNTIYF. Full variable domain (outside the CDR3, taken from reference TRBV5-4 and TRBJ1-3): ETGVTQSPTHLIKTRGQQVTLRCSSQSGHNTVSWYQQALGQGPQFIFQYYREEENGRGNFPPRFSGLQFPNYSSELNVNALELDDSALYLCASSVGVSGNTIYFGEGSWLTVV.